Following are 29 T cell receptor beta chains from one sample sequenced in a study of CD8 T cells in ankylosing spondylitis. TCRdb passed the 5' RACE reads through MiXCR, listing each CDR3 protein once. Seen here are 250,000 to 300,000 distinct CDR3 sequences, 20% observed once, and the top ten hold roughly 8%. The sequenced sample was blood, either unsorted or a sorted T cell fraction (not recorded which). Source of these receptors: a male donor with ankylosing spondylitis or in good health (not recorded which).

The gene calls are TRBV5-1 and TRBJ1-1, with D unclear. The CDR3 covers 15 residues. CDR1 SGHRS and CDR2 YFSETQ come from the germline V gene. V dropped 3 bases and J dropped 4 bases, with 16 bases sitting between them. Here the CDR3 reads CASSSGGLRTTEAFF. In nucleotides, the CDR3 is TGCGCCAGCAGCTCAGGCGGACTTCGAACCACTGAAGCTTTCTTT.

This clonotype occurred once. The rearrangement joins TRBV6-6 to TRBJ1-5; 9 positions match TRBD1. CDR1 and CDR2 (germline): MNHNY, SVGAGI (reference sequence). The CDR3 is made up of 19 amino acids. Unmatched junction bases numbered 15, after V lost 6 bases and J lost 0 bases. Here the CDR3 DNA reads TGTGCCAGCAGCCGCCCCTCCCAGACAGGGGGGCGTAGCAATCAGCCCCAGCATTTT. Its protein is CASSRPSQTGGRSNQPQHF.

On this clonotype itself: One junction end does not reproduce the germline sequence, and a read error may be involved. The rearrangement joins TRBV7-7 to TRBJ2-6; maybe TRBD2 (6 bases). The CDR3 runs 15 residues. Germline V CDR1 and CDR2: SSHAT, FNYEAQ (reference sequence). The CDR3 reads CASSETSSGANVLTF. The CDR3 nucleotides are TGTGCTAGCAGCGAGACTAGTTCCGGGGCCAACGTCCTGACTTTC.

In its sample, this clonotype was seen a few times. The CDR3 sequence: CASSQPQGLFRIGNQPQHF. CDR3 sequence (DNA): TGTGCCAGCAGTCAACCACAGGGACTCTTTAGAATCGGCAATCAGCCCCAGCATTTT. The chain recombines TRBV6-1 with TRBJ1-5, with a possible D match to TRBD1 (6 bases). The CDR3 consists of 19 residues. Germline assignment: CDR1 MNHNS and CDR2 SASEGT. V lost 5 bases to trimming and J lost 2 bases, with 25 bases between them.

This clonotype was seen more than once but under ten times. This chain connects TRBV30 to TRBJ2-7; TRBD1 matches at 8 bases. Germline CDR1 GTSNPN, CDR2 SVGIG (reference sequence). The junction had 8 bases not matched to a gene; V was cut back by 6 bases and J by 4 bases. The CDR3 runs 13 residues. CDR3 sequence reads: CACPTGASYEQYV. The DNA for the CDR3 is TGTGCCTGCCCGACAGGGGCGTCATACGAGCAGTACGTC.

Many counts were recorded for this clonotype. This chain's CDR3 is CASSYTWTATSEKLFF. DNA of the CDR3: TGTGCCAGCAGTTACACATGGACAGCTACCTCTGAAAAACTGTTTTTT. The chain has TRBV6-5 and TRBJ1-4; D perhaps matches TRBD1 (6 bases). V lost 2 bases to trimming and J lost 7 bases, with 17 bases between them. The CDR3 length is 16 residues. Per germline, CDR1 MNHEY and CDR2 SVGAGI.

The chain recombines TRBV27 with TRBJ1-2, with D tentatively TRBD1 (6 bases). CDR1 MNHEY and CDR2 SMNVEV come from the germline V gene (reference sequence). Between the trimmed V and J ends, which lost 7 bases and 8 bases, there was a span of 17 bases. The CDR3 is 13 residues long. The DNA of the CDR3 is TGTGCCAGCACCACGTCAGGGGTATCGGGCTACACCTTC. Protein sequence: CASTTSGVSGYTF.

This clonotype was seen at least ten times. The CDR3 protein is CSVGMVAGGLTGELFF. CDR3 sequence (DNA): TGCAGCGTTGGAATGGTCGCGGGGGGGCTCACCGGGGAGCTGTTTTTT. V usage is TRBV29-1 and J usage is TRBJ2-2; 9 bases line up with TRBD2. CDR3 length equals 16 residues. The V and J ends lost 4 bases and 4 bases, in that order; junction bases with no gene match: 10. Germline values: CDR1 SQVTM, CDR2 ANQGSEA.

The sample holds a few counts of this clonotype. The chain carries TRBV28 and TRBJ1-2; possibly TRBD1 for D (6 bases). The CDR3 loop spans 13 amino acids. Per germline, CDR1 MDHEN and CDR2 SYDVKM. The ends were cut back, 8 bases at V and 7 bases at J, with 17 bases in the middle. CDR3: CASRLGGNVGYTF. In nucleotides, the CDR3 is TGTGCCAGCCGGCTAGGGGGAAATGTTGGCTACACCTTC.

The chain is built from TRBV10-3 and TRBJ2-6; 7 bases align to TRBD2. Germline V gene lookup returns CDR1 ENHRY and CDR2 SYGVKD. This CDR3 has 16 residues. After removal of 6 bases from V and 0 bases from J, the junction contained 5 bases not matched to a gene. The chain's CDR3 is CAIRSPGGSGANVLTF. The CDR3 DNA sequence: TGTGCCATCAGGTCCCCGGGGGGCTCTGGGGCCAACGTCCTGACTTTC.

This clonotype was seen more than once but under ten times. V usage is TRBV5-1 and J usage is TRBJ2-2, with D possibly TRBD1 on 5 matching bases. Germline lookup yields CDR1 SGHRS and CDR2 YFSETQ. The CDR3 runs to 16 residues. V gave up 0 bases and J gave up 0 bases, with 9 bases separating them. CDR3 sequence (DNA): TGCGCCAGCAGCTTGGCAGGGAACTCGAACACCGGGGAGCTGTTTTTT. It yields the protein CASSLAGNSNTGELFF.

This clonotype was picked up a small number of times. V and J are TRBV5-1 and TRBJ2-7, with 10 bases lining up with TRBD2. V was clipped by 0 bases and J by 6 bases; unmatched bases: 6. Germline V gives CDR1 SGHRS, CDR2 YFSETQ. The CDR3 contains 15 residues. The CDR3 reads CASSLGLAGVGEQYV. The CDR3 nucleotides read TGCGCCAGCAGCTTGGGGCTAGCGGGGGTAGGCGAGCAGTACGTC.

This sequence joins TRBV12-3 or TRBV12-4 and TRBJ1-1; weak D call: TRBD1 (5 bases). CDR3 length equals 17 residues. V was pared by 6 bases and J by 1 base, with 21 bases between. The CDR3 loop is CASSSTGTRKGNTEAFF. CDR3 nucleotides: TGTGCCAGCAGCTCGACCGGGACGCGAAAAGGGAACACTGAAGCTTTCTTT.

The chain joins TRBV12-3 or TRBV12-4 to TRBJ1-2; 7 nucleotides align to TRBD1. This CDR3 contains 13 residues. V lost 7 bases to trimming and J lost 6 bases; unmatched junction nucleotides: 8. DNA of the CDR3: TGTGCCAGCAATCAGGGGGGCGGGGATGGCTACACCTTC. It yields the protein CASNQGGGDGYTF.

The chain links TRBV29-1 to TRBJ2-5, with a possible D match to TRBD1 (5 bases). CDR3 length equals 11 residues. Germline values: CDR1 SQVTM, CDR2 ANQGSEA. V shed 7 bases and J shed 7 bases, with 13 bases lying between them. The CDR3 nucleotides read TGCAGCGGGGGCCCGAGAGGGACCCAGTACTTC. This sequence encodes CSGGPRGTQYF.

This clonotype turned up a few times. The chain couples TRBV28 to TRBJ2-1; D may be TRBD1 (6 bases). Trimming took off 4 bases at V and 0 bases at J, with 7 bases between the two ends. From germline, CDR1 is MDHEN and CDR2 SYDVKM. The CDR3 consists of 14 residues. Here the CDR3 DNA reads TGTGCCAGCAGTTCAGGGGTCTCCTACAATGAGCAGTTCTTC. Encoded protein: CASSSGVSYNEQFF.

The chain joins TRBV29-1 to TRBJ2-1; TRBD2 agrees at 8 bases. CDR1 is SQVTM and CDR2 is ANQGSEA in the germline V gene. V was pared by 0 bases and J by 14 bases, with 3 bases of the junction left unmatched. The CDR3 consists of 11 residues. The CDR3 reads CSVEDVAGKFF. CDR3 bases: TGCAGCGTTGAAGACGTAGCGGGAAAGTTCTTC.

This clonotype was detected only a few times. The chain carries TRBV6-1 and TRBJ1-2; no firm D call. This CDR3 is built from 14 residues. V was pared by 1 base and J by 0 bases, with 6 bases between. Germline-derived CDR1 and CDR2 are MNHNS and SASEGT. DNA of the CDR3: TGTGCCAGCAGTGAAGGAGGTACTAACTATGGCTACACCTTC. This codes for CASSEGGTNYGYTF.

The J gene is TRBJ2-5, the V gene TRBV5-1; D uncertain. The V end lost 0 bases, the J end lost 5 bases, and 11 bases lay between the germline ends. Germline assignment: CDR1 SGHRS and CDR2 YFSETQ. The CDR3 has 14 amino acids. The CDR3 DNA reads TGCGCCAGCAGCTTGGCCAAGGCTTTGGAGACCCAGTACTTC. This sequence encodes CASSLAKALETQYF.

V is TRBV12-3 or TRBV12-4 and J is TRBJ2-2; D remains ambiguous. V was cut by 4 bases and J by 8 bases, with 17 bases left in between. This CDR3 spans 15 amino acids. CDR3 DNA: TGTGCCAGCAGTTCCCGAAAAAATAATCCTGGGGAGCTGTTTTTT. Protein: CASSSRKNNPGELFF.

This clonotype has a handful of counts. This rearrangement joins TRBV28 to TRBJ2-5, with no clear D. CDR1 MDHEN and CDR2 SYDVKM come from the germline V gene. The V and J ends lost 3 bases and 5 bases respectively, with 7 bases between them. The CDR3 extends over 12 amino acids. This CDR3 is CASSFPSETQYF. The CDR3 DNA follows: TGTGCCAGCAGTTTTCCAAGTGAGACCCAGTACTTC.

For this clonotype: A much larger clone lies one base from this, so it may be a read error. This sequence joins TRBV20-1 and TRBJ2-1; no firm D call. CDR1 DFQATT and CDR2 SNEGSKA come from the germline V gene (reference sequence). This CDR3 is 12 amino acids long. Trimming cost V 8 bases and J 4 bases, with 12 bases left between them. The CDR3 DNA reads TGCAGTACTCGCTGGATGTACAATGAGCAGTTCTTC. As protein: CSTRWMYNEQFF.

The rearrangement joins TRBV5-5 to TRBJ1-2; D ambiguous. Deletions cut 0 bases from V and 10 bases from J, with 10 bases between. The CDR3 totals 12 residues. Germline CDR1 reads SGHKS; CDR2 reads YYEKEE (reference sequence). The CDR3 sequence: CASSLDFSDYTF. In DNA, the CDR3 is TGTGCCAGCAGCTTGGACTTCAGCGACTACACCTTC.

The chain carries TRBV12-3 or TRBV12-4 and TRBJ2-4, with D maybe TRBD2 (7 bases). The CDR3 has 17 amino acids. The V end lost 2 bases, the J end lost 2 bases, and 16 bases lay between the germline ends. The CDR3 spells CASSLNRLGGPKNIQYF. CDR3 sequence (DNA): TGTGCCAGCAGTTTAAATCGGCTCGGGGGGCCCAAAAACATTCAGTACTTC.

V is TRBV7-3 and J is TRBJ2-1; TRBD2 aligns across 12 bases. CDR1 is SGHTA and CDR2 is FQGTGA in the germline V gene. The CDR3 is 16 residues long. V gave up 5 bases and J gave up 6 bases; unmatched junction bases: 8. The CDR3 DNA follows: TGTGCCAGCAGCCCTTCTCTAGCGGGAGGGGTCAATGAGCAGTTCTTC. Translation: CASSPSLAGGVNEQFF.

In this sample, this clonotype turned up a few times. The rearrangement joins TRBV29-1 to TRBJ1-4; 8 bases are shared with TRBD1. The CDR3 length is 14 residues. From germline, CDR1 is SQVTM and CDR2 ANQGSEA. V lost 4 bases to trimming and J lost 2 bases; unmatched junction nucleotides: 3. This CDR3 reads CSVVDRETNEKLFF. In nucleotides, the CDR3 is TGCAGCGTTGTGGACAGGGAGACTAATGAAAAACTGTTTTTT.

This chain uses TRBV7-2 with TRBJ1-4; D remains unclear. The CDR3 covers 13 residues. The V gene's germline CDR1 is SGHTA and CDR2 FQGNSA. V was shortened by 5 bases and J by 0 bases, with 4 bases between the two germline ends. CDR3 sequence reads: CASSRATNEKLFF. The CDR3 DNA follows: TGTGCCAGCAGCCGTGCAACTAATGAAAAACTGTTTTTT. Full variable domain (remainder filled in from reference TRBV7-2 and TRBJ1-4): GAGVSQSPSNKVTEKGKDVELRCDPISGHTALYWYRQSLGQGLEFLIYFQGNSAPDKSGLPSDRFSAERTGGSVSTLTIQRTQQEDSAVYLCASSRATNEKLFFGSGTQLSVL.

This clonotype was observed a handful of times. The chain joins TRBV20-1 to TRBJ2-2, with no clear D. Germline CDR1 reads DFQATT; CDR2 reads SNEGSKA (reference sequence). Deletions cut 4 bases from V and 1 base from J, with 7 bases between. The CDR3 extends over 13 amino acids. In DNA, the CDR3 is TGCAGTGCTAATACAGAGAACACCGGGGAGCTGTTTTTT. It specifies CSANTENTGELFF.

The chain combines TRBV12-3 or TRBV12-4 with TRBJ2-5; no definite D call. Trimming removed 4 bases from V and 5 bases from J, with 8 bases in between. The CDR3 has 12 residues. This CDR3 is CASSSGRETQYF. DNA of the CDR3: TGTGCCAGCAGTTCCGGAAGGGAGACCCAGTACTTC.